The 3 T cell receptor beta chains below were found in one sample sequenced in a study of T-cell reconstitution after alpha-beta-depleted transplantation in children. For TCRbeta, the library was prepared with unique molecular identifiers. One entry per CDR3 protein results from TCRdb running MiXCR on the PCR reads. The table records a few hundred thousand distinct CDR3 sequences, roughly a tenth of them present only once. This material consisted of PBMCs, taken before TCRalphabeta/CD19-depleted stem cell transplant. All receptors derive from a child in the first two years of life with acute myeloid leukemia, due to receive a stem cell transplant.

This clonotype was observed at least ten times. V usage is TRBV10-3 and J usage is TRBJ2-5; D is unclear. The CDR3 is made up of 12 amino acids. V dropped 0 bases and J dropped 5 bases, with 4 bases sitting between them. Germline CDR1 is ENHRY and CDR2 is SYGVKD. CDR3 amino acids: CAISESRETQYF. Written as DNA, the CDR3 is TGTGCCATCAGTGAGTCGAGGGAGACCCAGTACTTC.

This clonotype was recorded at least ten times. The chain links TRBV20-1 to TRBJ2-1, with TRBD2 as a possible D gene (5 bases). The CDR3 has 15 amino acids. Germline CDR1 and CDR2: DFQATT and SNEGSKA (reference sequence). V gave up 0 bases and J gave up 2 bases, with 11 bases separating them. The DNA for the CDR3 is TGCAGTGCTAGAGATCGGTTCGGGGCCTACAATGAGCAGTTCTTC. Translation gives CSARDRFGAYNEQFF.

This clonotype was recorded many times. The chain is built from TRBV3-1 and TRBJ2-7; D possibly matches TRBD1 or TRBD2 (5 bases each). Germline V gives CDR1 LGHDT, CDR2 YNNKEL (reference sequence). This CDR3 is 14 amino acids long. Trimming shortened V by 0 bases and J by 9 bases, and 15 bases separated the two germline ends. CDR3 DNA: TGTGCCAGCAGCCAAGATCCCAGGGAAGGAGGGCAGTACTTC. Protein: CASSQDPREGGQYF.